The rows below give T cell receptor beta chains drawn from one sample of a study of blood T cell repertoires in COVID-19. Produced via immunoSEQ multiplex PCR; TCRdb's table is partial and in-frame only. This sample has about 180,000 clones, with around 83% found just once. Sequencing used peripheral blood. These TCRs come from a human donor in a cohort sampled during active COVID-19. CDR3s include the opening cysteine and the closing phenylalanine or tryptophan. Fields, in order: V gene, clone size, J gene, D gene, CDR3 DNA, CDR3 protein. A D gene is named only where the DNA matches it firmly. Some rows have no size entry. The others give once, few or many, or a class for an expanded clone.

TRBV7-9	-	TRBJ1-1	TRBD1	TGTGCCAGCAGCCCGGACAGGGTGTGGAACACTGAAGCTTTCTTT	CASSPDRVWNTEAFF
TRBV3-1/TRBV3-2	-	TRBJ2-7	-	TGTGCCAGCCATACCCGGGAGAGTTACGAGCAGTACTTC	CASHTRESYEQYF
TRBV5-6	once	TRBJ1-1	-	TGTGCCAGCAGCCTGGGTCGGGGAGGCACTGAAGCTTTCTTT	CASSLGRGGTEAFF
TRBV7-9	-	TRBJ2-7	-	TGTGCCAGCAGCTTTCCCAGGGACAACGAGCAGTACTTC	CASSFPRDNEQYF
TRBV4-3	-	TRBJ2-7	TRBD2	TGCGCCAGCAGCCAAGGGCTAGCGGGGTCCGCCTACGAGCAGTACTTC	CASSQGLAGSAYEQYF
TRBV18	-	TRBJ2-3	-	TGTGCCAGCTCACCTGGGACACGGACTAGCACAGATACGCAGTATTTT	CASSPGTRTSTDTQYF
TRBV28	-	TRBJ2-7	-	TGTGCCAGCAGTTTTGGCAGGCTTTACGAGCAGTACTTC	CASSFGRLYEQYF
TRBV19	-	TRBJ2-1	TRBD2	TGTGCCAGTAAGAGAGCCTTGGCGGGGGGCTATGAGCAGTTCTTC	CASKRALAGGYEQFF
TRBV19	-	TRBJ2-7	TRBD1	TGTGCCAGTAGTACGGGACAGGGGCAGGAGCAGTACTTC	CASSTGQGQEQYF
TRBV14	-	TRBJ2-7	TRBD1	TGTGCCAGCAGCTCTGGACAGGAAAACTCCTACGAGCAGTACTTC	CASSSGQENSYEQYF